The source of this TCR beta chain is a study of blood T cell repertoires in COVID-19. Germline lookup yields CDR1 ENHRY and CDR2 SYGVKD. This CDR3 is 14 amino acids long. Deletions cut 5 bases from V and 4 bases from J, with 14 bases between. The Seattle patients, enrolled during active infection, were followed longitudinally. Profiled with immunoSEQ multiplex PCR; TCRdb holds only in-frame clones, not every one. The sample contains 84,000 or so clones, about 78% of which appear only once. The chain has TRBV10-3 and TRBJ1-1; the D is unclear. The sample comprised peripheral blood. The TCR sequence derives from a man aged 55 to 70 with COVID-19, enrolled during active disease. CDR3 amino acids: CAISRTSDITEAFF. The CDR3 bases are TGTGCCATCAGTCGAACTAGCGACATCACTGAAGCTTTCTTT.